This T cell receptor beta chain was captured by sequencing in a study of cytomegalovirus exposure and HLA in healthy donors. Study results and limitations: In an earlier analysis, in 587 donors, most V segments appeared productive either ~87% or ~30% of the time. Association of a missense DCLRE1C variant with TCR beta V- and J-gene trimming was reported in a later analysis. Using a false discovery rate of 0.05, a later analysis showed that approximately 17,000 TCR beta sequences were associated with HLA alleles.

V lost 6 bases and J 0 bases, leaving 11 bases between the germline ends. Germline CDR1 is MDHEN and CDR2 is SYDVKM. There are 14 residues in the CDR3. Researchers ran the PCR with 60 Vbeta and 13 Jbeta primers. This table comes from immunoSEQ multiplex PCR, and its TCRdb copy is limited to in-frame clones, with some not included. This sample carries around 140,000 clones, 70% to 75% of them seen once, and the ten largest clones take roughly 7%. Comment on this clone: Its antigen is currently unknown.

This receptor was identified in a male donor in good health and CMV-seronegative. Sample: PBMCs. V and J are TRBV28 and TRBJ1-1, with a weak D call TRBD1 (5 bases). The CDR3 region is CASRTDSLNTEAFF. As DNA, the CDR3 is TGTGCCAGCAGGACTGACAGTTTGAACACTGAAGCTTTCTTT.